A single T cell receptor (beta chain) is shown here with its context. Trimming cost V 5 bases and J 5 bases; bases outside gene matches: 9. Germline CDR1 reads SGHTA; CDR2 reads FQGNSA. CDR3 size: 14 residues. This record belongs to a study of blood T cell repertoires in COVID-19. Turning to the study itself: In each case, the material was cDNA or gDNA derived from T cells, B-cell-depleted T cells, or PBMCs.

In the authors' workflow: Reference gene primer amplification gave estimated nucleated cell counts. Data came from immunoSEQ multiplex PCR; TCRdb stores just in-frame clones and leaves some out. V and J calls and clone size come straight from that table; D and trimming were deduced from the DNA. The data hold approximately 88,000 clones, with about four fifths observed a single time. The TCR was taken from a man aged 70-80 years with COVID-19, enrolled during active disease. Sequencing was done on a sample of peripheral blood. This chain links TRBV7-2 with TRBJ2-7; TRBD1 agrees at 7 bases. CDR3 DNA: TGTGCCAGCAGCCTCACAGGGGTAGGGCACGAGCAGTACTTC. This encodes CASSLTGVGHEQYF.